This T cell receptor (beta chain) stems from a study of blood T cell repertoires in COVID-19. In the study overall: Specimens from acute and convalescent COVID-19 originated in the United States, Italy and Spain. Sources were T cells, B-cell-depleted T cells, or PBMCs; the material itself was cDNA or gDNA.

Authors' analysis steps: Quantification of nucleated cells was approximated via reference gene primer amplification. Assay used: immunoSEQ multiplex PCR; TCRdb lists only in-frame clones, some missing. The V and J calls and clone size were taken over from that table, and D and trimming were inferred from the DNA. The sample lists 400,000 or so clones; approximately 89% were seen once. Enrollment of patients from Seattle took place during active infection, with longitudinal follow-up. The source material was peripheral blood. The TCR comes from a middle-aged woman with COVID-19, enrolled during active disease.

DNA of the CDR3: TGCAGTGCAAGCCACTACGAGCAGTACTTC. Translating it yields CSASHYEQYF. This chain links TRBV20-1 with TRBJ2-7; no reliable D call. The CDR3 consists of 10 residues. Trimming removed 6 bases from V and 3 bases from J, with 6 bases in between. Germline-derived CDR1 and CDR2 are DFQATT and SNEGSKA (reference sequence).